The rows below give T cell receptor beta chains drawn from one sample of a study of cytomegalovirus exposure and HLA in healthy donors. Some clones are missing from TCRdb's copy, which holds only in-frame ones; the method was immunoSEQ multiplex PCR. The sample has 100,000 to 150,000 clones; 70% to 80% are singletons. The sequenced sample consisted of PBMCs. The source of these receptors is a female donor in good health and CMV-seronegative. CDR3s include the opening cysteine and the closing phenylalanine or tryptophan. The D gene is left open where the match is weak. Clone size is given for some rows only: seen once, a few or many times, or a class if the clone is expanded.

J gene,D gene,clone size,V gene,CDR3 protein,CDR3 DNA
TRBJ2-3,.,.,TRBV2,CASSGGTTSTDTQYF,TGTGCCAGCAGTGGCGGGACCACTAGCACAGATACGCAGTATTTT
TRBJ2-5,TRBD1,.,TRBV29-1,CSVDDRGLEETQYF,TGCAGCGTTGACGACAGGGGTTTGGAAGAGACCCAGTACTTC
TRBJ2-7,.,few,TRBV7-8,CASSLDQADEQYF,TGTGCCAGCAGCTTAGATCAGGCCGACGAGCAGTACTTC
TRBJ1-1,TRBD1,.,TRBV28,CASSGTGWNTEAFF,TGTGCCAGCAGTGGGACAGGGTGGAACACTGAAGCTTTCTTT
TRBJ2-4,.,.,TRBV7-9,CASSLGLAGNIQYF,TGTGCCAGCAGCTTAGGGCTAGCTGGAAACATTCAGTACTTC
TRBJ1-2,.,many,TRBV21-1,CASNPRTDPQVYGYTF,TGTGCCAGCAACCCCCGGACAGACCCCCAAGTCTATGGCTACACCTTC
TRBJ1-5,.,.,TRBV5-6,CASSLGGVQPQHF,TGTGCCAGCAGCTTGGGGGGGGTTCAGCCCCAGCATTTT
TRBJ1-4,.,.,TRBV7-9,CATPEGVATNEKLFF,TGTGCCACGCCGGAGGGCGTTGCAACTAATGAAAAACTGTTTTTT
TRBJ2-7,TRBD1,.,TRBV6-5,CASSYSGTGVYEQYF,TGTGCCAGCAGTTACTCGGGGACAGGGGTCTACGAGCAGTACTTC
TRBJ2-7,TRBD2,.,TRBV27,CASSLSSGSREQYF,TGTGCCAGCAGTTTATCGAGCGGGAGTCGCGAGCAGTACTTC
TRBJ2-1,.,.,TRBV28,CASSLGGAYNEQFF,TGTGCCAGCAGTTTAGGCGGGGCTTACAATGAGCAGTTCTTC
TRBJ2-2,.,.,TRBV5-1,CASSLLVANTGELFF,TGCGCCAGCAGCTTGCTAGTCGCGAACACCGGGGAGCTGTTTTTT
TRBJ1-5,TRBD1,.,TRBV7-2,CASSLVGTGNQPQHF,TGTGCCAGCAGCTTAGTGGGGACAGGGAATCAGCCCCAGCATTTT
TRBJ1-5,.,.,TRBV7-2,CASSSEARAQPQHF,TGTGCCAGCAGCTCAGAGGCGAGGGCTCAGCCCCAGCATTTT
TRBJ2-1,TRBD2,.,TRBV28,CASSLRGRLLAGYNEQFF,TGTGCCAGCAGTCTTAGGGGACGATTACTAGCGGGATACAATGAGCAGTTCTTC
TRBJ1-2,.,.,TRBV5-6,CASSLGTVYGYTF,TGTGCCAGCAGCTTGGGGACAGTCTATGGCTACACCTTC
TRBJ1-2,TRBD1,.,TRBV28,CASSFVGGQAPDGYTF,TGTGCCAGCAGTTTTGTAGGCGGACAGGCGCCAGATGGCTACACCTTC
TRBJ1-6,.,few,TRBV15,CATTPTVGSPLHF,TGTGCCACCACCCCGACAGTAGGTTCACCCCTCCACTTT
TRBJ1-5,TRBD1,few,TRBV5-6,CASSFGAGGGNQPQHF,TGTGCCAGCAGCTTCGGGGCAGGGGGTGGCAATCAGCCCCAGCATTTT
TRBJ2-6,TRBD1,.,TRBV13,CASSPSPGQGGGANVLTF,TGTGCCAGCAGCCCGTCTCCGGGACAGGGCGGCGGGGCCAACGTCCTGACTTTC
TRBJ1-1,TRBD1,.,TRBV4-3,CASSQDRGLNTEAFF,TGCGCCAGCAGCCAGGACAGGGGGCTGAACACTGAAGCTTTCTTT
TRBJ2-3,.,.,TRBV5-1,CASSLGARGLTDTQYF,TGCGCCAGCAGCTTGGGGGCTAGGGGTCTGACAGATACGCAGTATTTT
TRBJ2-7,.,.,TRBV7-8,CASSLGSGGSSYEQYF,TGTGCCAGCAGCTTAGGTAGCGGAGGAAGCTCCTACGAGCAGTACTTC
TRBJ1-1,.,few,TRBV14,CASSQRIRQMNTEAFF,TGTGCCAGCAGCCAAAGGATAAGACAGATGAACACTGAAGCTTTCTTT
TRBJ2-2,.,.,TRBV5-1,CASSSPPRTTNTGELFF,TGCGCCAGCAGCTCGCCACCACGGACTACGAACACCGGGGAGCTGTTTTTT
TRBJ2-5,.,.,TRBV5-4,CASSLVGTGGETQYF,TGTGCCAGCAGCTTGGTGGGAACAGGAGGGGAGACCCAGTACTTC
TRBJ2-7,TRBD2,.,TRBV29-1,CSVGGLAGAYEQYF,TGCAGCGTTGGGGGACTAGCGGGAGCCTACGAGCAGTACTTC
TRBJ2-7,.,few,TRBV11-3,CASSLEQGYEQYF,TGTGCCAGCAGCTTAGAACAGGGCTACGAGCAGTACTTC
TRBJ1-5,TRBD1,.,TRBV30,CAWSPFGTGHNQPQHF,TGTGCCTGGAGTCCATTTGGGACAGGGCATAATCAGCCCCAGCATTTT
TRBJ2-7,TRBD1,.,TRBV7-2,CASSLSVQGEWYEQYF,TGTGCCAGCAGCTTAAGCGTGCAGGGGGAGTGGTACGAGCAGTACTTC
TRBJ2-7,TRBD1,.,TRBV7-2,CASSLQGARSEQYF,TGTGCCAGCAGCTTACAGGGGGCGCGGAGCGAGCAGTACTTC
TRBJ1-1,.,.,TRBV7-2,CASSYTGLSFAEAFF,TGTGCCAGCAGTTATACAGGGTTGAGTTTCGCTGAAGCTTTCTTT
TRBJ2-1,TRBD2,.,TRBV2,CASSVTGASGGEQFF,TGTGCCAGCAGTGTTACGGGTGCTAGCGGGGGTGAGCAGTTCTTC
TRBJ2-1,.,.,TRBV5-1,CASREGVVDEQFF,TGCGCCAGCAGAGAAGGGGTCGTCGATGAGCAGTTCTTC
TRBJ1-1,.,.,TRBV7-3,CASKREQGTEAFF,TGTGCCAGCAAGCGTGAACAGGGCACTGAAGCTTTCTTT
TRBJ2-2,TRBD2,.,TRBV28,CASSPPRVAGAPGELFF,TGTGCCAGCAGTCCCCCCCGGGTAGCGGGAGCCCCCGGGGAGCTGTTTTTT
TRBJ2-2,TRBD2,.,TRBV4-2,CASSQGGGRAYTGELFF,TGTGCCAGCAGCCAAGGGGGCGGGAGGGCTTACACCGGGGAGCTGTTTTTT
TRBJ2-7,.,.,TRBV28,CAIQPGSSKLGYEQYF,TGTGCCATCCAACCGGGATCAAGCAAATTAGGCTACGAGCAGTACTTC
TRBJ2-3,TRBD2,.,TRBV29-1,CSARLAGNVKSTDTQYF,TGCAGCGCCCGACTAGCGGGAAACGTAAAAAGCACAGATACGCAGTATTTT
TRBJ2-7,.,.,TRBV5-6,CASSLGGYNEQYF,TGTGCCAGCAGCTTGGGAGGGTATAACGAGCAGTACTTC
TRBJ2-4,.,.,TRBV19,CASSTQGGAKNIQYF,TGTGCCAGTAGTACACAGGGCGGGGCCAAAAACATTCAGTACTTC
TRBJ1-1,.,.,TRBV7-9,CASRPGQTNTEAFF,TGTGCCAGCAGACCGGGTCAGACGAACACTGAAGCTTTCTTT
TRBJ2-2,TRBD1,.,TRBV9,CASSAQGQSTGELFF,TGTGCCAGCAGCGCACAGGGACAGTCCACCGGGGAGCTGTTTTTT
TRBJ2-1,.,.,TRBV4-3,CASSLSAGGPGGEQFF,TGCGCCAGCAGCCTTTCGGCCGGGGGCCCAGGGGGTGAGCAGTTCTTC
TRBJ2-1,TRBD2,.,TRBV2,CASSSLTSGSSYNEQFF,TGTGCCAGCAGTTCCCTGACTAGCGGGAGCTCCTACAATGAGCAGTTCTTC
TRBJ1-2,.,.,TRBV28,CASGPRDGYTF,TGTGCCAGTGGGCCGCGCGATGGCTACACCTTC
TRBJ1-1,.,.,TRBV5-4,CASSLALGVNTEAFF,TGTGCCAGCAGCTTGGCCCTGGGAGTCAACACTGAAGCTTTCTTT
TRBJ1-1,TRBD1,.,TRBV2,CASIGRTGGRGGEAFF,TGTGCCAGCATTGGAAGGACAGGGGGTAGGGGCGGTGAAGCTTTCTTT
TRBJ2-5,TRBD1,few,TRBV6-1,CASIDPGTAQETQYF,TGTGCCAGCATCGACCCTGGGACAGCTCAAGAGACCCAGTACTTC
TRBJ1-1,.,.,TRBV7-2,CASSSRVNTEAFF,TGTGCCAGCAGCTCGAGGGTAAACACTGAAGCTTTCTTT